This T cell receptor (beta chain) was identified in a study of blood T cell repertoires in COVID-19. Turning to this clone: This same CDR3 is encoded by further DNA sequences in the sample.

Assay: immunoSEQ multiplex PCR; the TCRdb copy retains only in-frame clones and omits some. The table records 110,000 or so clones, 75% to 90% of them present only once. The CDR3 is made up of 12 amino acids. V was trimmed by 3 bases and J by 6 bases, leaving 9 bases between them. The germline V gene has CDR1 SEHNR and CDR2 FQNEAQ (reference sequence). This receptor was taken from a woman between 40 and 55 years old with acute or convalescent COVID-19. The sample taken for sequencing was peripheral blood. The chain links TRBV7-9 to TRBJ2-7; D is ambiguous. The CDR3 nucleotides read TGTGCCAGCAGCTTTCCCGGTAGCGAGCAGTACTTC. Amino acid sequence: CASSFPGSEQYF. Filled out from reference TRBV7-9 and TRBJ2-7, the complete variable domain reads DTGVSQNPRHKITKRGQNVTFRCDPISEHNRLYWYRQTLGQGPEFLTYFQNEAQLEKSRLLSDRFSAERPKGSFSTLEIQRTEQGDSAMYLCASSFPGSEQYFGPGTRLTVT.